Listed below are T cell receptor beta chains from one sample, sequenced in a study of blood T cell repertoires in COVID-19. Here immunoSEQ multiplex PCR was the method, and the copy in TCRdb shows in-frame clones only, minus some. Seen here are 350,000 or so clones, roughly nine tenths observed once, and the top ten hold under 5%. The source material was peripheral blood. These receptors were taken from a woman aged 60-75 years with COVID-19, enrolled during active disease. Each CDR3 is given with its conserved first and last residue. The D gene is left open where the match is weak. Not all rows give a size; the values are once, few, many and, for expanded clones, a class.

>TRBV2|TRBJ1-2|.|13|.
TGTGCCAGCAGGGCGGGACGGGTCTATGGCTACACCTTC
CASRAGRVYGYTF
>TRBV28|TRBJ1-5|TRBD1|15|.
TGTGCCAGCAGTGGGGGGACAGGGGGCCATCAGCCCCAGCATTTT
CASSGGTGGHQPQHF
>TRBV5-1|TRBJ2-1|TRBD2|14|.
TGCGCCAGCAGCTTTTATAGCGGGGGCGATGAGCAGTTCTTC
CASSFYSGGDEQFF
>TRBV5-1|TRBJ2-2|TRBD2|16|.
TGCGCCAGCAGCGTCCTAGCGGGGGGGAACACCGGGGAGCTGTTTTTT
CASSVLAGGNTGELFF
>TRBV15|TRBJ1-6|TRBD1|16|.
TGTGCCACCAGCAGAAAGTTGGGACAGGGCTTGCCACCCCTCCACTTT
CATSRKLGQGLPPLHF
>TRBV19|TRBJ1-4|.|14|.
TGTGCCAGTAGTACCTGGGAAGGGGGTGAAAAACTGTTTTTT
CASSTWEGGEKLFF
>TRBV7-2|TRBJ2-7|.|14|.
TGTGCCAGCAGCCGTAACAGGGTTTCGTACGAGCAGTACTTC
CASSRNRVSYEQYF
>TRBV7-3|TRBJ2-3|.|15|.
TGTGCCAGCAGCCCCCGGGGGGCCTCTGGCGATACGCAGTATTTT
CASSPRGASGDTQYF
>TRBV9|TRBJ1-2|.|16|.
TGTGCCAGCAGCACCGGGGGGGCAATTTCTAACTATGGCTACACCTTC
CASSTGGAISNYGYTF
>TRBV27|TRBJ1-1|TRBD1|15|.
TGTGCCAGCAGTCTACGACAGGGCGGAAAAACTGAAGCTTTCTTT
CASSLRQGGKTEAFF
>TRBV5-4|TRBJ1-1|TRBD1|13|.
TGTGCCAGCAGCTTGACAGGGGCCACTGAAGCTTTCTTT
CASSLTGATEAFF
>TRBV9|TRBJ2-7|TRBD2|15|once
TGTGCCAGCAGCGTAGGTGACGGGGGGACCTACGAGCAGTACTTC
CASSVGDGGTYEQYF
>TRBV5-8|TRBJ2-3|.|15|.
TGTGCCAGCAGCTTTACAGACAGCTTCACAGATACGCAGTATTTT
CASSFTDSFTDTQYF
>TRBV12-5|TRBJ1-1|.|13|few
TGTGCTAGTGGTTTGGCCAGGGAAGGGGAAGCTTTCTTT
CASGLAREGEAFF
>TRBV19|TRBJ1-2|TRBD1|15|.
TGTGCCAGTGGGAAAGGGGCGGGACAGGATTATGGCTACACCTTC
CASGKGAGQDYGYTF
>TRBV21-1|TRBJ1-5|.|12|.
TGTGCCAGCAGTTACGGGGGGCAGCCCCAGCATTTT
CASSYGGQPQHF
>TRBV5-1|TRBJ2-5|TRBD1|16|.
TGCGCCAGCAGCTTGGGGACAGGGGGAATAGCAGAGACCCAGTACTTC
CASSLGTGGIAETQYF
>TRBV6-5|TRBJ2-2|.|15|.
TGTGCCAGCTCGGGGGAACAGGGGCGTACCGGGGAGCTGTTTTTT
CASSGEQGRTGELFF
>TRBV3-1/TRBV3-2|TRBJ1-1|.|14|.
TGTGCCAGCAGCCAAGTGGAGCCTGGGACTGAAGCTTTCTTT
CASSQVEPGTEAFF
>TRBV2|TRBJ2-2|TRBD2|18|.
TGTGCCAGCAGCGAGAGACTAGCGGGGGGCATGAACACCGGGGAGCTGTTTTTT
CASSERLAGGMNTGELFF
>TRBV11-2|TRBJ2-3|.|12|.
TGTGCCAGCAGCTTTAATACAGATACGCAGTATTTT
CASSFNTDTQYF
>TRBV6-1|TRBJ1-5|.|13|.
TGTGCCAGCAGTGAAGGGGCTACACAGCCCCAGCATTTT
CASSEGATQPQHF
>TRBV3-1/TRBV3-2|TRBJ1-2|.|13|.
TGTGCCAGCAGCCAAGATTTCGCCTCCACGGGTACCTTC
CASSQDFASTGTF
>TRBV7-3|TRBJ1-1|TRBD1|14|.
TGTGCCAGCAGCTTGACAGGGGGGACTACTGAAGCTTTCTTT
CASSLTGGTTEAFF
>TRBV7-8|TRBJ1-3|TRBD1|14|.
TGTGCCTCCGGACAGGGAGACTCTGGAAACACCATATATTTT
CASGQGDSGNTIYF
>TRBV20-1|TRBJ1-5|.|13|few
TGCAGTGCCAGTTCAGGGCGCAATCAGCCCCAGCATTTT
CSASSGRNQPQHF
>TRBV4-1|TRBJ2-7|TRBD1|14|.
TGCGCCAGCTCCCCCGGGGACAGCTCCTACGAGCAGTACTTC
CASSPGDSSYEQYF